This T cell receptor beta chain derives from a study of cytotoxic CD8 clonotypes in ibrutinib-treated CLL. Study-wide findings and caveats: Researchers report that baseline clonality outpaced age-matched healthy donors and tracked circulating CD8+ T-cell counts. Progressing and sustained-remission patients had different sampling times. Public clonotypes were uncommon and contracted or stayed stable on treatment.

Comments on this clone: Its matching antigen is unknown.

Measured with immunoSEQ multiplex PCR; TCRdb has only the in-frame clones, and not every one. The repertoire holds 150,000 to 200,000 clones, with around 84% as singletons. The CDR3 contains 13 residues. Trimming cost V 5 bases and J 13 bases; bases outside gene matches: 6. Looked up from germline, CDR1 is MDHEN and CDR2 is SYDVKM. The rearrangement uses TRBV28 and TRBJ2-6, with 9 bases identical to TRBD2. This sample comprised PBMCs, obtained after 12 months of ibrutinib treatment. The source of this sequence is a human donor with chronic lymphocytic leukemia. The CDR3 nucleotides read TGTGCCAGCAGTGGGACTAGCAGGGGAGTCCTGACTTTC. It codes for CASSGTSRGVLTF.